The 17 T cell receptor beta chains reported below all come from one sample, sequenced in a study of T cells after yellow fever vaccination. TCRdb ran MiXCR on the 5' RACE reads and lists one entry per CDR3 protein. This sample yields 450,000 to 550,000 distinct CDR3 sequences, of which just over 20% are seen a single time; about a sixth belongs to the top ten. Sequencing used PBMCs, obtained 20 to 25 days after the first yellow fever vaccination. Receptors originate from a man between 18 and 29 years old who received the YFV17D yellow fever vaccine.

This clonotype was recorded at least ten times. V and J are TRBV20-1 and TRBJ2-5; D is uncertain. Trimming left V 3 bases short and J 5 bases short, with 13 bases between. The germline gives CDR1 DFQATT, CDR2 SNEGSKA (reference sequence). This CDR3 comprises 13 residues. CDR3 residues: CSASLPDPETQYF. The CDR3 region has the DNA TGCAGTGCTAGTCTTCCAGATCCGGAGACCCAGTACTTC.

A few counts support this clonotype. The V gene is TRBV12-3 or TRBV12-4, the J gene TRBJ1-4; D may be TRBD1 (5 bases). Trimming removed 4 bases from V and 6 bases from J, with 12 bases in between. This CDR3 is 14 amino acids long. The CDR3 sequence is CASSWGTGDEKLFF. In nucleotides, the CDR3 is TGTGCCAGCAGTTGGGGGACGGGCGATGAAAAACTGTTTTTT.

V gene TRBV3-1 combines with J gene TRBJ2-1; D is undetermined. The CDR3 sequence is 15 residues long. The V gene's germline CDR1 is LGHDT and CDR2 YNNKEL (reference sequence). V was cut by 0 bases and J by 2 bases, with 8 bases left in between. The CDR3 DNA reads as TGTGCCAGCAGCCAAGATTGGGCCACCTACAATGAGCAGTTCTTC. It is translated as CASSQDWATYNEQFF.

This clonotype has a handful of counts. The V and J genes are TRBV7-2 and TRBJ2-5; 7 bases are shared with TRBD2. Germline V gene sequence: CDR1 SGHTA, CDR2 FQGNSA. With 4 bases clipped from V and 4 bases from J, the junction kept 12 bases outside the gene matches. The CDR3 covers 16 residues. This chain's CDR3 is CASSSRAGGKGETQYF. The CDR3 region has the DNA TGTGCCAGCAGCTCAAGGGCCGGGGGGAAGGGAGAGACCCAGTACTTC.

In this sample, this clonotype turned up once. The chain is built from TRBV3-1 and TRBJ2-3, with D maybe TRBD1 (5 bases). The CDR3 length is 15 residues. Per the germline V gene, CDR1 is LGHDT and CDR2 is YNNKEL (reference sequence). V lost 1 base, J lost 6 bases, and 14 bases lay in between. The CDR3 DNA sequence: TGTGCCAGCAGCCAAGTGAAGGGGCGGATTGATACGCAGTATTTT. It codes for CASSQVKGRIDTQYF.

J is TRBJ1-4 and V is TRBV24-1, with TRBD1 matching over 11 bases. Germline lookup yields CDR1 KGHDR and CDR2 SFDVKD. The CDR3 sequence is 15 residues long. V lost 4 bases and J lost 7; bases outside the gene matches: 4. Here the CDR3 reads CATSDSGQGGEKLFF. CDR3 nucleotides: TGTGCCACCAGTGACTCGGGACAGGGGGGTGAAAAACTGTTTTTT.

The chain couples TRBV10-2 to TRBJ1-1; a weak D match, TRBD1 (5 bases). From germline, CDR1 is WSHSY and CDR2 SAAADI. This CDR3 comprises 16 residues. V shed 6 bases and J shed 4 bases, with 21 bases lying between them. CDR3 residues: CASRSLMGRQPTEAFF. The CDR3 DNA is TGCGCCAGCAGGAGTTTGATGGGACGGCAACCCACTGAAGCTTTCTTT.

This clonotype showed up just a few times. This chain uses TRBV12-3 or TRBV12-4 with TRBJ2-2; the D is unclear. This CDR3 has 14 residues. V dropped 8 bases and J dropped 6 bases, with 16 bases sitting between them. CDR3 region: CASRPRARSGELFF. The CDR3 nucleotides are TGTGCCAGCCGGCCTCGGGCGAGGTCCGGGGAGCTGTTTTTT.

This chain uses TRBV12-3 or TRBV12-4 with TRBJ2-1; D gene unclear. The CDR3 is 15 amino acids. Trimming took off 5 bases at V and 1 base at J, with 12 bases between the two ends. The CDR3 loop is CASSQWGDSYNEQFF. The DNA for the CDR3 is TGTGCCAGCAGTCAGTGGGGTGATTCCTACAATGAGCAGTTCTTC.

The chain is built from TRBV27 and TRBJ2-1; TRBD2 matches at 8 bases. This CDR3 has 16 amino acids. The germline CDR1 and CDR2 sequences are MNHEY and SMNVEV (reference sequence). V lost 4 bases and J lost 7; bases outside the gene matches: 12. CDR3 protein: CASSSSGGALWNEQFF. Written as DNA, the CDR3 is TGTGCCAGCAGTTCCTCCGGGGGGGCCTTGTGGAATGAGCAGTTCTTC.

The gene calls are TRBV7-2 and TRBJ2-3; a possible D gene is TRBD2 (6 bases). CDR3 length: 12 amino acids. V was shortened by 1 base and J by 11 bases, with 10 bases between the two germline ends. CDR1 is SGHTA, CDR2 FQGNSA, per germline. In DNA, the CDR3 is TGTGCCAGCAGCTTAGTCCTCGGGAGGCAGTATTTT. Protein sequence: CASSLVLGRQYF.

V gene TRBV6-2 or TRBV6-3 combines with J gene TRBJ2-7; D is undetermined. Germline V gives CDR1 MNHEY, CDR2 SVGEGT. The germline V and J ends were trimmed by 5 bases and 3 bases, with 11 bases remaining between them. The CDR3 is 13 residues long. DNA for the CDR3: TGTGCCAGCAGTGGCCCGGTCAACTACGAGCAGTACGTC. As protein: CASSGPVNYEQYV.

This clonotype was seen at least ten times. The chain links TRBV11-2 to TRBJ2-7; D is unresolved. The CDR3 is 11 amino acids. Germline V gene data show CDR1 as SGHAT and CDR2 as FQNNGV. Trimming removed 4 bases at V and 3 bases at J, with 4 bases between. The CDR3 spells CASSSDYEQYV. The CDR3 bases are TGTGCCAGCAGCTCCGACTACGAGCAGTACGTC.

The chain links TRBV24-1 to TRBJ2-7; D ambiguous. Germline assignment: CDR1 KGHDR and CDR2 SFDVKD. The germline V and J ends were trimmed by 12 bases and 0 bases, with 23 bases remaining between them. The CDR3 contains 16 residues. The CDR3, as DNA: TGTGCCTCCTTCCTGGTCTGCATAGACATCTCCTACGAGCAGTACTTC. Its protein is CASFLVCIDISYEQYF.

This clonotype came up a few times. The chain carries TRBV4-3 and TRBJ2-1, with 8 bases identical to TRBD2. Germline CDR1 and CDR2: LGHNA and YSLEER. Losses at the gene ends were 1 base for V and 2 bases for J; bases not matched to a gene: 4. This CDR3 comprises 16 residues. This CDR3 is CASSQGTSRAYNEQFF. CDR3 bases: TGCGCCAGCAGCCAAGGGACTAGCAGGGCCTACAATGAGCAGTTCTTC.

The genes are TRBV5-1 and TRBJ1-3; D is possibly TRBD1 (5 bases). The length of the CDR3 is 15 residues. With 4 bases removed from V and 4 bases from J, the gap between germline ends came to 15 bases. CDR1 and CDR2 from the germline V gene are SGHRS and YFSETQ. CDR3 nucleotide sequence: TGCGCCAGCAGCGGGGGGGACTCCTCGGGAAACACCATATATTTT. This encodes CASSGGDSSGNTIYF.

This clonotype was recorded many times. This sequence joins TRBV5-1 and TRBJ2-2; D possibly corresponds to TRBD1 (6 bases). V was cut by 7 bases and J by 1 base, with 11 bases left in between. Germline values: CDR1 SGHRS, CDR2 YFSETQ. CDR3 length: 14 amino acids. CDR3 protein: CASSPGQNTGELFF. For the CDR3, the DNA is TGCGCCAGCTCCCCGGGACAGAACACCGGGGAGCTGTTTTTT.